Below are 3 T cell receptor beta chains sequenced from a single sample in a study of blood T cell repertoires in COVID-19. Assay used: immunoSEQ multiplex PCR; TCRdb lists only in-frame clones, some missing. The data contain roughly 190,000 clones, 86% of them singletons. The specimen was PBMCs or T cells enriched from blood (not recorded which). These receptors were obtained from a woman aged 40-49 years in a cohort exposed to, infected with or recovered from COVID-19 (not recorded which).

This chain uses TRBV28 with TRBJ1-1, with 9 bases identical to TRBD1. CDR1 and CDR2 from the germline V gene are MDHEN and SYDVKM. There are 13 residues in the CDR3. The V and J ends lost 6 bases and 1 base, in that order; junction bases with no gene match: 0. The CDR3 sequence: CASRGQGNTEAFF. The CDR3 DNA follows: TGTGCCAGCAGGGGACAGGGGAACACTGAAGCTTTCTTT.

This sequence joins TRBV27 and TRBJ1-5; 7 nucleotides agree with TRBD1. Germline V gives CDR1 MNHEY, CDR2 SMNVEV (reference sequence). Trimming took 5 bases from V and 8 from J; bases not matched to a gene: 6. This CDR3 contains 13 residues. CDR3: CASSNRGGEPQHF. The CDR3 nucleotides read TGTGCCAGCAGTAACAGGGGTGGTGAGCCCCAGCATTTT.

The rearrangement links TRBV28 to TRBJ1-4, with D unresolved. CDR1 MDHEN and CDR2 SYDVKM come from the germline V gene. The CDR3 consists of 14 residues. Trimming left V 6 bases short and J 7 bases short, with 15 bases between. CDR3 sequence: CASSVRSGSEKLFF. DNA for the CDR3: TGTGCCAGCAGCGTCCGGAGCGGGAGTGAAAAACTGTTTTTT. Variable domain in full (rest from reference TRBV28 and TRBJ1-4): DVKVTQSSRYLVKRTGEKVFLECVQDMDHENMFWYRQDPGLGLRLIYFSYDVKMKEKGDIPEGYSVSREKKERFSLILESASTNQTSMYLCASSVRSGSEKLFFGSGTQLSVL.